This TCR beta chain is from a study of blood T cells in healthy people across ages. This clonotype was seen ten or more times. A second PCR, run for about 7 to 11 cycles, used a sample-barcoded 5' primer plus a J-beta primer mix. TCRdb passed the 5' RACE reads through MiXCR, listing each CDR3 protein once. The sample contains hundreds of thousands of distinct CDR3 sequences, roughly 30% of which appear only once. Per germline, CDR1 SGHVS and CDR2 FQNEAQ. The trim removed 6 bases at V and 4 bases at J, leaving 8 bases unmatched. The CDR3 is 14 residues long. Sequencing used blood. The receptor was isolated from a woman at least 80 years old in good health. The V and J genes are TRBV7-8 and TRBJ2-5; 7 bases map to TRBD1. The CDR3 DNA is TGTGCCAGCAGTCAACAGGGGCTTCGAGAGACCCAGTACTTC. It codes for CASSQQGLRETQYF.